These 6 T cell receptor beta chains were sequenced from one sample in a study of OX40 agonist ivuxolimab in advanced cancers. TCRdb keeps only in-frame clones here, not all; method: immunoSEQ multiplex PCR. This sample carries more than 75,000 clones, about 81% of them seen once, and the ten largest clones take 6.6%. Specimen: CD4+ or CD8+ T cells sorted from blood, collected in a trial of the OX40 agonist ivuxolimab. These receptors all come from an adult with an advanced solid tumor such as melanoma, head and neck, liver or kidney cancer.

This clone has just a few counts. CDR3 region: CASSSEGFSGNTIYF. CDR3 bases: TGTGCCAGCAGCTCAGAAGGGTTCTCTGGAAACACCATATATTTT. The chain recombines TRBV7-8 with TRBJ1-3; D ambiguous. The germline V and J ends were trimmed by 4 bases and 0 bases, with 10 bases remaining between them. The CDR3 covers 15 residues. Germline loops: CDR1 SGHVS, CDR2 FQNEAQ.

The CDR3, as DNA: TGTGCCTGGAGTGTATCGTTCTACGAGCAGTACTTC. Its protein product is CAWSVSFYEQYF. The chain combines TRBV30 with TRBJ2-5; D call uncertain. The J call may not be correct, given that the DNA end is closer to TRBJ2-7. The germline V gene has CDR1 GTSNPN and CDR2 SVGIG (reference sequence). The CDR3 loop spans 12 amino acids.

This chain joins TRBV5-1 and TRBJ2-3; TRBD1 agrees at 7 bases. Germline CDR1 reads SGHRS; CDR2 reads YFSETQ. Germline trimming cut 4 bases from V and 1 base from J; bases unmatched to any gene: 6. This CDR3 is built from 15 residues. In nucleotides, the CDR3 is TGCGCCAGCAGCCCGTACAGGGGAGGCACAGATACGCAGTATTTT. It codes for CASSPYRGGTDTQYF.

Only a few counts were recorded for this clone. The CDR3 DNA sequence: TGTGCCATCAGTGAGTCTAGAGGGGCCGGCGGCGCTGAAGCTTTCTTT. Its protein product is CAISESRGAGGAEAFF. The chain has TRBV10-3 and TRBJ1-1; maybe TRBD1 (5 bases). Trimming removed 0 bases at V and 6 bases at J, with 17 bases between. This CDR3 is 16 amino acids long. CDR1 is ENHRY and CDR2 is SYGVKD in the germline V gene.

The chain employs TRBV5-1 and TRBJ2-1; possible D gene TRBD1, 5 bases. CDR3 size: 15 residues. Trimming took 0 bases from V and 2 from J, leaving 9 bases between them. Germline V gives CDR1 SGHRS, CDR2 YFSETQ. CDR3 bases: TGCGCCAGCAGCTTGGACAGGCTGGCCTACAATGAGCAGTTCTTC. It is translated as CASSLDRLAYNEQFF.

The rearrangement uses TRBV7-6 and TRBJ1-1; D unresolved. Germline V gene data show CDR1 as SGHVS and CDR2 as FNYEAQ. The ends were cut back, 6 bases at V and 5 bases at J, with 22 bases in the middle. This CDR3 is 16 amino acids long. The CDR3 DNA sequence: TGTGCCAGCAGACCAGAGGTTGGCAGACCGGGGACTGAAGCTTTCTTT. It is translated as CASRPEVGRPGTEAFF.